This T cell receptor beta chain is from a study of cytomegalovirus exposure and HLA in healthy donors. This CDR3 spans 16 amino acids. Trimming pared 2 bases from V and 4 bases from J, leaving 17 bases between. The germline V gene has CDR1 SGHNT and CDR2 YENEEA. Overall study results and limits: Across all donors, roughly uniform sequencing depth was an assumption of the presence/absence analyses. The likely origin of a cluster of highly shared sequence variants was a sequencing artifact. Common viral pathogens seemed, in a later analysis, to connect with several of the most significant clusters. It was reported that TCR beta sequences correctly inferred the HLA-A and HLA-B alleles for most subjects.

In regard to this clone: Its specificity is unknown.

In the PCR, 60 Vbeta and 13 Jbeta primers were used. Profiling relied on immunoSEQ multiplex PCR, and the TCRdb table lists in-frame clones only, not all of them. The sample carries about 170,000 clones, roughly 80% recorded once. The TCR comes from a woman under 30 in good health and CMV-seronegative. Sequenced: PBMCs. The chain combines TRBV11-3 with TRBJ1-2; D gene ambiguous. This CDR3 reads CASSLRGTAGSYGYTF. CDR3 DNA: TGTGCCAGCAGCTTACGCGGTACAGCGGGCTCCTATGGCTACACCTTC.